A selection of T cell receptor beta chains follows, all from one sample in a study of blood T cell repertoires in COVID-19. The table came from immunoSEQ multiplex PCR; TCRdb's copy has only in-frame clones and leaves some out. The sample includes fewer than 110,000 clones, 88% seen only once; the top ten take roughly 3.5%. The sequencing input was peripheral blood. The receptors here all came from a human donor in a cohort sampled during active COVID-19. The CDR3 runs from the conserved cysteine through the conserved F or W. The D gene is left open where the match is weak. Clone size appears in some rows only: once, few, many, or a class for an expanded clone.

v_gene: TRBV6-5; abundance: once; j_gene: TRBJ1-2; d_gene: TRBD1; CDR3nt: TGTGCCAGCAGGAGAGACAGGGGTGCTAACTATGGCTACACCTTC; CDR3aa: CASRRDRGANYGYTF
v_gene: TRBV5-1; abundance: .; j_gene: TRBJ2-7; d_gene: TRBD1; CDR3nt: TGCGCCAGCAGCCGCGGACAGGTGGCGGCGGAGCAGTACTTC; CDR3aa: CASSRGQVAAEQYF
v_gene: TRBV28; abundance: .; j_gene: TRBJ1-1; d_gene: TRBD1; CDR3nt: TGTGCCAGCAGTAAACATGGACAGGCGGGCACTGAAGCTTTCTTT; CDR3aa: CASSKHGQAGTEAFF
v_gene: TRBV5-4; abundance: .; j_gene: TRBJ2-2; d_gene: .; CDR3nt: TGTGCCAGCAGCTTTTTCCAGGGAACCGGGGAGCTGTTTTTT; CDR3aa: CASSFFQGTGELFF
v_gene: TRBV4-3; abundance: .; j_gene: TRBJ2-7; d_gene: .; CDR3nt: TGCGCCAGCAGCCTGGACAGCTCCTACGAGCAGTACTTC; CDR3aa: CASSLDSSYEQYF
v_gene: TRBV20-1; abundance: .; j_gene: TRBJ1-4; d_gene: .; CDR3nt: TGCAGTGCTGGATCCGGGACACCTCTGTTTTTT; CDR3aa: CSAGSGTPLFF
v_gene: TRBV9; abundance: .; j_gene: TRBJ2-6; d_gene: TRBD2; CDR3nt: TGTGCCAGCAGCCCTCTAGGGCTAGCGGCCTCCTCTGGGGCCAACGTCCTGACTTTC; CDR3aa: CASSPLGLAASSGANVLTF
v_gene: TRBV19; abundance: .; j_gene: TRBJ1-1; d_gene: TRBD1; CDR3nt: TGTGCCAGTAGTACGGGACAGGGCCCCACTGAAGCTTTCTTT; CDR3aa: CASSTGQGPTEAFF
v_gene: TRBV5-1; abundance: .; j_gene: TRBJ1-5; d_gene: .; CDR3nt: TGCGCCAGCAGCTTGGATTCAAATCAGCCCCAGCATTTT; CDR3aa: CASSLDSNQPQHF
v_gene: TRBV12-5; abundance: .; j_gene: TRBJ1-1; d_gene: TRBD1; CDR3nt: TGTGCTAGTGGCTCCCCGACAGGGCTGAACACTGAAGCTTTCTTT; CDR3aa: CASGSPTGLNTEAFF
v_gene: TRBV19; abundance: .; j_gene: TRBJ2-3; d_gene: TRBD2; CDR3nt: TGTGCCAGTAGTATTTCCAGCGGGGTGGGCGGAGATACGCAGTATTTT; CDR3aa: CASSISSGVGGDTQYF
v_gene: TRBV9; abundance: .; j_gene: TRBJ1-1; d_gene: .; CDR3nt: TGTGCCAGCAGCCGACAGGTCATGAACACTGAAGCTTTCTTT; CDR3aa: CASSRQVMNTEAFF
v_gene: TRBV5-5; abundance: .; j_gene: TRBJ2-7; d_gene: TRBD1; CDR3nt: TGTGCCAGCAGCTTCAACTCTCCGGGACAGCCAACTACCTACGAGCAGTACTTC; CDR3aa: CASSFNSPGQPTTYEQYF